The 4 T cell receptor beta chains below come from one sample, sequenced in a study of cytomegalovirus exposure and HLA in healthy donors (TCRdb year 2017). The library was obtained by the immunoSEQ multiplex PCR assay. The multiplex PCR relied on a mix of 60 forward primers for TCR Vbeta segments and 13 reverse primers for TCR Jbeta segments. TCRdb mirrors the immuneACCESS table, restricted to in-frame sequences. Some clones are absent from its copies; in checked studies, under half trace to an unresolved V gene, and the reason for the others is unknown. The sample table records some 130,000 clones; around 77% of these occur just once. The leading ten clones occupy approximately 4.3% of the sample. The sequenced sample consisted of PBMCs. The receptors come from a young man in good health.

This chain connects TRBV5-1 to TRBJ1-1; 8 positions agree with TRBD1. The CDR3 length is 16 residues. J gave up 1 base and V 0 bases, and 5 bases lay outside the gene matches. Germline values: CDR1 SGHRS, CDR2 YFSETQ. The CDR3 loop is CASSLARTGTNTEAFF. CDR3 bases: TGCGCCAGCAGCTTGGCTCGGACAGGGACGAACACTGAAGCTTTCTTT.

The CDR3 loop reads CASSPGGERGYEQYF. As DNA, the CDR3 is TGTGCCAGCAGCCCAGGAGGGGAGCGGGGCTACGAGCAGTACTTC. The rearrangement uses TRBV13 and TRBJ2-7; TRBD2 aligns across 7 bases. Germline V lookup: CDR1 PRHDT, CDR2 FYEKMQ (reference sequence). V lost 5 bases, J lost 3 bases, and 10 bases stayed unmatched. This CDR3 has 15 residues.

This chain connects TRBV2 to TRBJ1-5; D not resolved. The CDR3 has 12 amino acids. The germline V gene encodes CDR1 SNHLY and CDR2 FYNNEI. The V end lost 1 base, the J end lost 9 bases, and 7 bases lay between the germline ends. CDR3 DNA: TGTGCCAGCAGTGAAGGGGCAACGCCCCAGCATTTT. Protein: CASSEGATPQHF.

V and J are TRBV18 and TRBJ2-1; 7 bases match TRBD1. The CDR3 extends over 15 amino acids. V dropped 3 bases and J dropped 1; count of bases not matched to a gene: 3. Germline CDR1 reads KGHSH; CDR2 reads LQKENI. CDR3 amino acids: CASSPGQVSYNEQFF. The CDR3 DNA reads TGTGCCAGCTCACCCGGACAGGTGTCCTACAATGAGCAGTTCTTC.